The next 16 T cell receptor beta chains were all read from a single sample in a study of T cell changes during pregnancy in multiple sclerosis (dated by TCRdb to between 2018 and 2021). The library was prepared using the immunoSEQ multiplex PCR assay. TCRdb carries this immuneACCESS record with in-frame sequences only. Its versions omit some clonotypes, under half of them owing to an unresolved V gene in the studies checked, with the rest unexplained. The sample table shows 85,000 to 100,000 clones, and 85% to 95% are seen once. Clones ranked in the top ten supply approximately 2% of the sample. Sequencing was performed on peripheral blood, taken after pregnancy. Receptor source: a female donor with multiple sclerosis, enrolled in a pregnancy study.

This clone appeared once. J is TRBJ1-1 and V is TRBV27; 8 nucleotides line up with TRBD1. CDR1 is MNHEY, CDR2 SMNVEV, per germline (reference sequence). The CDR3 length is 13 residues. With V trimmed by 6 bases and J by 4 bases, 4 bases remained unmatched. DNA of the CDR3: TGTGCCAGCAGGTCAGGGGGCCTCACTGAAGCTTTCTTT. It yields the protein CASRSGGLTEAFF.

This rearrangement joins TRBV5-1 to TRBJ2-2, with D hard to call. The CDR3 length is 16 residues. V was trimmed by 1 base and J by 1 base, leaving 11 bases between them. Germline V CDR1 and CDR2: SGHRS, YFSETQ. CDR3 nucleotides: TGCGCCAGCAGCTTGCGCTCACTAATGAACACCGGGGAGCTGTTTTTT. It encodes CASSLRSLMNTGELFF.

The V gene is TRBV30, the J gene TRBJ2-3; 7 bases match TRBD1. CDR1 GTSNPN and CDR2 SVGIG come from the germline V gene (reference sequence). V gave up 4 bases and J gave up 3 bases; unmatched junction bases: 4. This CDR3 is 13 amino acids long. This CDR3 is CAWKFRGTDTQYF. The CDR3, as DNA: TGTGCCTGGAAATTCAGGGGGACAGATACGCAGTATTTT.

The chain recombines TRBV2 with TRBJ2-2, with D maybe TRBD2 (5 bases). There are 15 residues in the CDR3. The germline CDR1 and CDR2 sequences are SNHLY and FYNNEI. Trimming cost V 7 bases and J 2 bases, with 14 bases left between them. Here the CDR3 DNA reads TGTGCCAGCAACGAGGGTGGGGTAAACACCGGGGAGCTGTTTTTT. Translating gives CASNEGGVNTGELFF.

This clone was detected only once. The chain links TRBV5-4 to TRBJ2-7; D may be TRBD1 (5 bases). There are 13 residues in the CDR3. Trimming pared 0 bases from V and 3 bases from J, leaving 7 bases between. The germline V gene encodes CDR1 SGHNT and CDR2 YYREEE (reference sequence). The CDR3 bases are TGTGCCAGCAGCTTGGACAGGATCTACGAGCAGTACTTC. It yields the protein CASSLDRIYEQYF.

The chain is built from TRBV30 and TRBJ2-5; perhaps TRBD1 as D (6 bases). CDR1 is GTSNPN, CDR2 SVGIG, per germline (reference sequence). Trimming removed 4 bases from V and 6 bases from J, with 15 bases in between. The CDR3 is 13 amino acids. In nucleotides, the CDR3 is TGTGCCTGGAAGATTCCAGGGGTGAAGACCCAGTACTTC. It yields the protein CAWKIPGVKTQYF.

The rearrangement links TRBV30 to TRBJ2-7, with 9 nucleotides matching TRBD1. Germline V gives CDR1 GTSNPN, CDR2 SVGIG (reference sequence). V lost 3 bases to trimming and J lost 2 bases; unmatched junction nucleotides: 5. The CDR3 spans 14 residues. CDR3 residues: CAWRDRDRAYEQYF. The DNA for the CDR3 is TGTGCCTGGAGGGACCGGGACAGGGCCTACGAGCAGTACTTC.

This chain connects TRBV5-8 to TRBJ2-1; maybe TRBD2 (5 bases). There are 16 residues in the CDR3. Germline CDR1 reads SGHTS; CDR2 reads YDEGEE. Trimming shortened V by 4 bases and J by 0 bases, and 14 bases separated the two germline ends. This chain's CDR3 is CASSDYSASSYNEQFF. CDR3 DNA sequence: TGTGCCAGCAGCGATTATAGCGCGAGCTCCTACAATGAGCAGTTCTTC.

The CDR3, as DNA: TGCGCCAGCAGCTTGGCCCAGGGGGGTGAAAAACTGTTTTTT. This codes for CASSLAQGGEKLFF. V and J are TRBV5-1 and TRBJ1-4; 7 nucleotides match TRBD1. Germline loops: CDR1 SGHRS, CDR2 YFSETQ. Trimming took 0 bases from V and 7 from J; bases not matched to a gene: 3. CDR3 size: 14 residues.

This chain joins TRBV7-9 and TRBJ2-7, with D perhaps TRBD1 (6 bases). This CDR3 comprises 14 residues. The germline V gene has CDR1 SEHNR and CDR2 FQNEAQ (reference sequence). Trimming cost V 3 bases and J 6 bases, with 15 bases left between them. Here the CDR3 reads CASSFSSLGGEQYF. Written as DNA, the CDR3 is TGTGCCAGCAGCTTTAGTAGCTTAGGGGGCGAGCAGTACTTC.

As concerns this clone: One end of the junction does not line up with germline, which may come from a read error. The chain's CDR3 is CASSLGGRSLF. CDR3 DNA: TGTGCCAGCAGCTTAGGGGGCCGCTCGCTTTTT. The chain is built from TRBV7-2 and TRBJ2-2, with D perhaps TRBD1 (5 bases). The CDR3 is 11 residues long. CDR1 SGHTA and CDR2 FQGNSA come from the germline V gene.

The chain uses TRBV15 and TRBJ2-3; D gene unclear. CDR1 and CDR2 (germline): LNHNV, YYDKDF (reference sequence). This CDR3 contains 18 residues. The V gene lost 1 base and the J gene lost 2 bases, with 19 bases spanning the gap. CDR3 nucleotides: TGTGCCACCAGCAGAGGACCCCAGACTCCCCTCCTCACAGATACGCAGTATTTT. Translation: CATSRGPQTPLLTDTQYF.

V is TRBV5-1 and J is TRBJ2-4; possible D gene TRBD2, 6 bases. The CDR3 has 15 amino acids. The V and J ends lost 3 bases and 6 bases respectively, with 16 bases between them. Germline V gene sequence: CDR1 SGHRS, CDR2 YFSETQ. The CDR3 DNA reads TGCGCCAGCAGCTGGGACCGGGGGTCGGGAAACATTCAGTACTTC. Its translation is CASSWDRGSGNIQYF. Together with reference TRBV5-1 and TRBJ2-4, the CDR3 gives the full variable domain: KAGVTQTPRYLIKTRGQQVTLSCSPISGHRSVSWYQQTPGQGLQFLFEYFSETQRNKGNFPGRFSGRQFSNSRSEMNVSTLELGDSALYLCASSWDRGSGNIQYFGAGTRLSVL.

The CDR3 DNA reads TGTGCCAGCAGCGGGGGGGGATGGAACTATGGCTACACCTTC. Translating it yields CASSGGGWNYGYTF. V usage is TRBV7-9 and J usage is TRBJ1-2; perhaps TRBD1 as D (5 bases). The CDR3 covers 14 residues. Trimming took off 5 bases at V and 2 bases at J, with 12 bases between the two ends. The V gene's germline CDR1 is SEHNR and CDR2 FQNEAQ (reference sequence).

This chain's CDR3 is CASSQGFLNSPLHF. CDR3 coding DNA: TGTGCCAGCAGCCAGGGGTTTCTGAACTCACCCCTCCACTTT. The chain couples TRBV11-2 to TRBJ1-6, with a possible D match to TRBD1 (6 bases). The germline gives CDR1 SGHAT, CDR2 FQNNGV. The CDR3 spans 14 residues. V was cut by 5 bases and J by 10 bases, with 15 bases left in between.

V is TRBV27 and J is TRBJ1-2, with D unclear. Germline V gene lookup returns CDR1 MNHEY and CDR2 SMNVEV (reference sequence). The CDR3 contains 15 residues. Trimming pared 2 bases from V and 3 bases from J, leaving 13 bases between. CDR3 sequence reads: CASSLSVTPDYGYTF. CDR3 bases: TGTGCCAGCAGTTTAAGCGTGACTCCAGACTATGGCTACACCTTC.